This T cell receptor (beta chain) was retrieved from a study of T-cell memory formation after mild COVID-19. Study-level findings and limits: Among contracting clones, CD4+ were mainly CM/EM and CD8+ enriched in EMRA. Memory from before infection featured some responding clones, which suggests cross-reactive memory joined.

The authors produced TCR alpha and TCR beta cDNA libraries with sample barcodes and UMIs by 5'RACE using constant-segment primers. TCRdb redid the calling of the 5' RACE reads with MiXCR, one entry per CDR3 protein. The sample lists some 88,000 distinct CDR3 sequences; around a quarter were seen once. Germline CDR1 is LNHDA and CDR2 is SQIVND (reference sequence). This CDR3 contains 11 residues. Trimming shortened V by 5 bases and J by 5 bases, and 6 bases separated the two germline ends. Notes on this clonotype: What it binds is not known.

Specimen: PBMCs or a T cell subset sorted from them (not recorded which). The TCR comes from a man between 18 and 35 years old who had mild COVID-19 (a few samples of this study predate the infection). Cell type and time point are not known. J is TRBJ1-1 and V is TRBV19, with no clear D. This CDR3 is CASSYRTEAFF. The CDR3 bases are TGTGCCAGTAGTTATAGAACTGAAGCTTTCTTT.